Below, 29 T cell receptor beta chains from the same sample are listed, as sequenced in a study of blood T cell repertoires in COVID-19. Clones were sequenced by immunoSEQ multiplex PCR, and TCRdb holds only the in-frame ones, with some missing. The data contain approximately 140,000 clones, 65% to 90% of them singletons. Sequences were obtained from peripheral blood. These TCRs come from a man in his 70s with acute or convalescent COVID-19.

CDR3 DNA: TGTGCCAGCGGGCAGGGCAGCCAAGAGACCCAGTACTTC. This translates into CASGQGSQETQYF. This chain joins TRBV12-3 or TRBV12-4 and TRBJ2-5, with D maybe TRBD1 (5 bases). Trimming pared 8 bases from V and 1 base from J, leaving 11 bases between. The CDR3 contains 13 residues.

This sequence joins TRBV9 and TRBJ2-3; 7 nucleotides match TRBD2. V dropped 1 base and J dropped 0; count of bases not matched to a gene: 2. CDR1 SGDLS and CDR2 YYNGEE come from the germline V gene. The CDR3 extends over 15 amino acids. This CDR3 reads CASSVHSGSTDTQYF. Here the CDR3 DNA reads TGTGCCAGCAGCGTACATAGCGGGAGCACAGATACGCAGTATTTT.

The gene calls are TRBV6-1 and TRBJ1-4; D is possibly TRBD1 (6 bases). The V end was cut by 0 bases, the J end by 5 bases, with 10 bases between. In germline, CDR1 is MNHNS, CDR2 SASEGT. The CDR3 covers 15 residues. CDR3 loop: CASSEAVGANEKLFF. The CDR3 coding sequence is TGTGCCAGCAGTGAAGCGGTGGGGGCCAATGAAAAACTGTTTTTT.

This chain joins TRBV10-3 and TRBJ1-1; tentative D call: TRBD1 (6 bases). The ends were cut back, 3 bases at V and 1 base at J, with 12 bases in the middle. The CDR3 contains 15 residues. CDR1 and CDR2 from the germline V gene are ENHRY and SYGVKD. CDR3 region: CAISDRGATNTEAFF. The CDR3 nucleotides read TGTGCCATCAGTGATCGGGGGGCCACGAACACTGAAGCTTTCTTT.

The J gene is TRBJ2-7, the V gene TRBV23-1; 9 bases match TRBD1. TRBV23-1 is an ORF for which the function is uncertain. This CDR3 has 14 amino acids. Losses at the gene ends were 6 bases for V and 5 bases for J; bases not matched to a gene: 8. CDR3 coding DNA: TGCGCCAGCAGCCCCCGGGACAGGGCCAACGAGCAGTACTTC. Amino acids: CASSPRDRANEQYF.

The CDR3 sequence: CASTPPDRASTDTQYF. The CDR3 region has the DNA TGTGCCAGCACCCCACCCGACAGGGCTAGCACAGATACGCAGTATTTT. The rearrangement uses TRBV7-9 and TRBJ2-3, with TRBD1 matching 7 bases. CDR1 is SEHNR, CDR2 FQNEAQ, per germline (reference sequence). Losses at the gene ends were 7 bases for V and 0 bases for J; bases not matched to a gene: 10. The CDR3 extends over 16 amino acids.

This sequence joins TRBV28 and TRBJ2-1; the D gene is possibly TRBD2 (6 bases). Germline V gives CDR1 MDHEN, CDR2 SYDVKM. Trimming removed 5 bases from V and 4 bases from J, with 15 bases in between. The CDR3 is 15 amino acids. Written as DNA, the CDR3 is TGTGCCAGCAGTCCGGGACTTGCATCTTACAATGAGCAGTTCTTC. Its translation is CASSPGLASYNEQFF.

The chain employs TRBV19 and TRBJ1-5; the D is unclear. This CDR3 has 16 amino acids. V was cut by 0 bases and J by 1 base, with 10 bases left in between. Germline CDR1 LNHDA, CDR2 SQIVND (reference sequence). The CDR3 sequence: CASSIDRGGSNQPQHF. The CDR3 DNA reads TGTGCCAGTAGTATAGATCGGGGAGGGAGCAATCAGCCCCAGCATTTT.

This chain links TRBV19 with TRBJ2-5; tentative D call: TRBD2 (6 bases). Germline CDR1 LNHDA, CDR2 SQIVND (reference sequence). CDR3 length: 14 amino acids. V lost 2 bases and J 4 bases, leaving 11 bases between the germline ends. CDR3 DNA sequence: TGTGCCAGTAGTATAAGCCGGGGGTCAGAGACCCAGTACTTC. Protein: CASSISRGSETQYF.

The chain employs TRBV15 and TRBJ2-2; D uncertain. Germline V gene sequence: CDR1 LNHNV, CDR2 YYDKDF (reference sequence). Trimming took 0 bases from V and 6 from J, leaving 8 bases between them. The CDR3 runs to 14 residues. This CDR3 reads CATSRDLSAGELFF. The CDR3 nucleotides read TGTGCCACCAGCAGAGATTTGAGTGCCGGGGAGCTGTTTTTT.

The V gene is TRBV3-1 (or the pseudogene TRBV3-2), the J gene TRBJ2-7, with 7 bases aligning to TRBD1. The V segment lost 3 bases and the J segment 5 bases; nucleotides outside the gene matches: 4. This CDR3 spans 13 amino acids. From germline, CDR1 is LGHDT and CDR2 YNNKEL (reference sequence). CDR3 residues: CASSQTGWHEQYF. CDR3 bases: TGTGCCAGCAGCCAGACAGGGTGGCACGAGCAGTACTTC.

The chain uses TRBV5-8 and TRBJ2-5, with 12 bases lining up with TRBD1. V shed 4 bases and J 7 bases; nucleotides not matched to a gene: 5. This CDR3 has 14 residues. Per the germline V gene, CDR1 is SGHTS and CDR2 is YDEGEE. The CDR3 nucleotides are TGTGCCAGCAGCCCAGGGACAGGGGGCGCGACCCAGTACTTC. This encodes CASSPGTGGATQYF.

The rearrangement uses TRBV4-3 and TRBJ2-3; tentative D call: TRBD1 (5 bases). The CDR3 extends over 16 amino acids. Trimming took off 0 bases at V and 4 bases at J, with 14 bases between the two ends. Germline V CDR1 and CDR2: LGHNA, YSLEER. The CDR3 DNA is TGCGCCAGCAGCCAAGACACGGCCAGGGTGGCAGATACGCAGTATTTT. Its protein is CASSQDTARVADTQYF.

The rearrangement links TRBV5-4 to TRBJ1-4; 7 positions agree with TRBD1. Germline V lookup: CDR1 SGHNT, CDR2 YYREEE (reference sequence). V shed 3 bases, J shed 7 bases, and the junction held 6 bases outside the gene matches. The CDR3 covers 14 residues. The CDR3 nucleotides read TGTGCCAGCAGCTCAGGGGGAGTTAGTGAAAAACTGTTTTTT. It translates to CASSSGGVSEKLFF.

The chain links TRBV5-5 to TRBJ2-2, with 7 positions matching TRBD2. Germline assignment: CDR1 SGHKS and CDR2 YYEKEE (reference sequence). There are 15 residues in the CDR3. The V segment lost 1 base and the J segment 0 bases; nucleotides outside the gene matches: 0. CDR3 sequence (DNA): TGTGCCAGCAGCTTGCGGGGGGCGAACACCGGGGAGCTGTTTTTT. It codes for CASSLRGANTGELFF.

J is TRBJ1-1 and V is TRBV19; TRBD1 aligns across 8 bases. There are 15 residues in the CDR3. J was trimmed by 0 bases and V by 5 bases; bases with no gene match: 5. Germline assignment: CDR1 LNHDA and CDR2 SQIVND (reference sequence). The CDR3 sequence is CASSARQGLNTEAFF. In nucleotides, the CDR3 is TGTGCCAGTAGTGCTAGACAGGGGTTGAACACTGAAGCTTTCTTT.

The rearrangement uses TRBV7-2 and TRBJ1-4; no reliable D call. Per the germline V gene, CDR1 is SGHTA and CDR2 is FQGNSA. V lost 1 base to trimming and J lost 7 bases, with 13 bases between them. The length of the CDR3 is 15 residues. CDR3: CASSLGGQEFEKLFF. CDR3 bases: TGTGCCAGCAGCTTAGGCGGGCAGGAATTTGAAAAACTGTTTTTT.

This rearrangement joins TRBV6-5 to TRBJ1-5, with TRBD1 as a possible D gene (6 bases). The CDR3 consists of 15 residues. The germline V gene has CDR1 MNHEY and CDR2 SVGAGI. V dropped 7 bases and J dropped 6 bases, with 19 bases sitting between them. CDR3 loop: CASTPRGARVQPQHF. For the CDR3, the DNA is TGTGCCAGCACCCCCCGGGGGGCAAGGGTTCAGCCCCAGCATTTT.

The chain combines TRBV7-8 with TRBJ1-2; no firm D call. V lost 5 bases, J lost 7 bases, and 23 bases lay in between. This CDR3 has 16 amino acids. CDR1 and CDR2 from the germline V gene are SGHVS and FQNEAQ. The CDR3 coding sequence is TGTGCCAGCAGCCCCCTTTTAGAACCCAGTCAGGCTGGCTACACCTTC. This translates into CASSPLLEPSQAGYTF.

The rearrangement joins TRBV7-8 to TRBJ2-7; D is possibly TRBD2 (5 bases). The CDR3 totals 14 residues. Germline-derived CDR1 and CDR2 are SGHVS and FQNEAQ. Deletions cut 3 bases from V and 2 bases from J, with 11 bases between. Written as DNA, the CDR3 is TGTGCCAGCAGCTTGCGACTATCGCCCTACGAGCAGTACTTC. Its protein is CASSLRLSPYEQYF.

The J gene is TRBJ1-6, the V gene TRBV10-3; D is perhaps TRBD1 (5 bases). Germline-derived CDR1 and CDR2 are ENHRY and SYGVKD. CDR3 size: 15 residues. V lost 0 bases, J lost 8 bases, and 11 bases lay in between. The CDR3 sequence is CAISESRGGDSPLHF. CDR3 nucleotide sequence: TGTGCCATCAGTGAGTCAAGGGGAGGGGATTCACCCCTCCACTTT.

V usage is TRBV2 and J usage is TRBJ1-5; D possibly corresponds to TRBD1 (6 bases). Germline lookup yields CDR1 SNHLY and CDR2 FYNNEI. This CDR3 has 15 residues. V gave up 3 bases and J gave up 6 bases, with 15 bases separating them. The CDR3 coding sequence is TGTGCCAGCAGTGACTCGGTCAGGGGTGGTCAGCCCCAGCATTTT. Amino acid sequence: CASSDSVRGGQPQHF.

Details on this clone: A read error may account for a junction end that differs from germline. The J gene is TRBJ2-2, the V gene TRBV7-9; 9 bases align to TRBD2. This CDR3 comprises 14 residues. Germline assignment: CDR1 SEHNR and CDR2 FQNEAQ (reference sequence). The CDR3 region is CASSVAGADGELFF. The CDR3 DNA is TGTGCCAGCAGCGTAGCGGGAGCTGACGGGGAGCTGTTTTTT.

This clone was seen more than once but under ten times. V usage is TRBV9 and J usage is TRBJ1-5; TRBD1 might be the D (6 bases). V dropped 4 bases and J dropped 6 bases, with 17 bases sitting between them. Germline CDR1 reads SGDLS; CDR2 reads YYNGEE. The CDR3 runs 15 residues. CDR3 region: CASSPEGGNTQPQHF. The CDR3 region has the DNA TGTGCCAGCAGCCCCGAGGGGGGGAATACTCAGCCCCAGCATTTT.

This sequence joins TRBV9 and TRBJ1-1; D may be TRBD1 (5 bases). Trimming removed 4 bases at V and 0 bases at J, with 19 bases between. Germline V gene lookup returns CDR1 SGDLS and CDR2 YYNGEE. CDR3 length: 17 amino acids. The DNA of the CDR3 is TGTGCCAGCAGCCCCCGGGCCAGCACAGGCCTGAACACTGAAGCTTTCTTT. This sequence encodes CASSPRASTGLNTEAFF.

The chain couples TRBV7-6 to TRBJ2-1, with 10 positions matching TRBD1. The germline V gene has CDR1 SGHVS and CDR2 FNYEAQ. The CDR3 loop spans 16 amino acids. Trimming cost V 4 bases and J 4 bases; bases outside gene matches: 7. CDR3 region: CASSSPGQGVYNEQFF. Written as DNA, the CDR3 is TGTGCCAGCAGCTCCCCCGGACAGGGGGTATACAATGAGCAGTTCTTC.

The chain couples TRBV7-6 to TRBJ1-3; maybe TRBD1 (5 bases). CDR1 is SGHVS, CDR2 FNYEAQ, per germline. This CDR3 comprises 13 residues. V lost 4 bases and J lost 3, with 7 bases in between. The CDR3 DNA follows: TGTGCCAGCAGCTCAGGGTTTGGAAACACCATATATTTT. Protein sequence: CASSSGFGNTIYF.

V usage is TRBV7-6 and J usage is TRBJ2-7, with 10 bases identical to TRBD2. The CDR3 extends over 15 amino acids. The V and J ends lost 4 bases and 0 bases, in that order; junction bases with no gene match: 3. Germline V lookup: CDR1 SGHVS, CDR2 FNYEAQ. CDR3 nucleotide sequence: TGTGCCAGCAGCTGGCGGACTAGCGGCTCCTACGAGCAGTACTTC. Amino acids: CASSWRTSGSYEQYF. Supplemented by reference TRBV7-6 and TRBJ2-7, the full variable domain reads GAGVSQSPRYKVTKRGQDVALRCDPISGHVSLYWYRQALGQGPEFLTYFNYEAQQDKSGLPNDRFSAERPEGSISTLTIQRTEQRDSAMYRCASSWRTSGSYEQYFGPGTRLTVT.

This sequence joins TRBV9 and TRBJ2-2; TRBD1 aligns across 8 bases. The germline V gene encodes CDR1 SGDLS and CDR2 YYNGEE. V lost 0 bases and J lost 8; bases outside the gene matches: 9. The CDR3 has 16 residues. The CDR3 DNA reads as TGTGCCAGCAGCGTAGCCGGGACAGGTGCCCGGGGGGAGCTGTTTTTT. Translating gives CASSVAGTGARGELFF.